This is a list of T cell receptor beta chains from one sample in a study of T cells in localized non-small cell lung cancer. Assay used: immunoSEQ multiplex PCR; TCRdb lists only in-frame clones, some missing. There are about 26,000 clones in the sample; approximately 81% occur only once, and 8.5% to 10% lies in the top ten. The starting material was peripheral blood, obtained before any cancer treatment. Receptor source: a man between 40 and 70 years old with stage III squamous cell lung carcinoma. Both conserved end residues are part of each CDR3. The D gene is left open where the match is weak. The size entry is marked missing in some rows and otherwise reads once, few, many or a size class.

CARSLDRVEPQHF | TGTGCCAGAAGCTTAGATCGGGTAGAGCCCCAGCATTTT | - | TRBV7-2 | - | TRBJ1-5
CASRFRAEGAGELFF | TGTGCCAGCAGGTTTAGGGCGGAAGGGGCCGGGGAGCTGTTTTTT | - | TRBV6-5 | - | TRBJ2-2
CSYPGRGSGANVLTF | TGCAGCTATCCGGGACGGGGCTCTGGGGCCAACGTCCTGACTTTC | - | TRBV29-1 | - | TRBJ2-6
CASTLDRGDYGYTF | TGTGCCAGTACCCTGGACAGGGGGGATTATGGCTACACCTTC | TRBD1 | TRBV19 | - | TRBJ1-2
CASSSVLWTGGTGELFF | TGTGCCAGCAGCTCGGTTTTATGGACAGGGGGCACCGGGGAGCTGTTTTTT | TRBD1 | TRBV7-8 | - | TRBJ2-2
CASSLVIRAGHGYTF | TGTGCCAGCAGTTTGGTTATCCGGGCGGGGCATGGCTACACCTTC | - | TRBV28 | - | TRBJ1-2
CASSATGKAKNIQYF | TGTGCCAGCAGCGCGACAGGGAAGGCCAAAAACATTCAGTACTTC | TRBD1 | TRBV6-1 | few | TRBJ2-4
CASSSGTGASRFNEQFF | TGTGCCAGCAGTTCGGGGACAGGGGCCAGCCGATTTAATGAGCAGTTCTTC | TRBD1 | TRBV28 | - | TRBJ2-1
CASSLAGGFNEQFF | TGTGCCAGTAGTCTAGCGGGAGGTTTTAATGAGCAGTTCTTC | TRBD2 | TRBV19 | - | TRBJ2-1
CASSRGEYGYTF | TGTGCCAGCAGCCGAGGGGAATATGGCTACACCTTC | - | TRBV9 | - | TRBJ1-2
CASSRSVAGNEQFF | TGTGCCAGCAGCCGTAGTGTGGCAGGCAATGAGCAGTTCTTC | - | TRBV21-1 | medium-sized | TRBJ2-1
CASSLKGSHTGELFF | TGTGCCAGCAGCTTAAAGGGGTCGCACACCGGGGAGCTGTTTTTT | - | TRBV7-3 | - | TRBJ2-2
CASSLRTGGNTEAFF | TGTGCCAGCTCCCTCAGGACAGGCGGGAACACTGAAGCTTTCTTT | TRBD1 | TRBV18 | - | TRBJ1-1
CASSYSSGAQHYGYTF | TGTGCCAGCAGTTACTCGAGCGGGGCCCAGCACTATGGCTACACCTTC | - | TRBV6-5 | - | TRBJ1-2
CAWSGSPEKLFF | TGTGCCTGGAGTGGCAGCCCTGAAAAACTGTTTTTT | - | TRBV30 | - | TRBJ1-4
CASSRVQFAGANVLTF | TGTGCCAGCAGCCGCGTCCAGTTTGCTGGGGCCAACGTCCTGACTTTC | - | TRBV11-2 | - | TRBJ2-6
CASSEALQGSSYEQYF | TGTGCCAGCAGTGAAGCGCTACAGGGGAGCTCCTACGAGCAGTACTTC | TRBD1 | TRBV6-1 | - | TRBJ2-7
CASSLGHDTQYF | TGCGCCAGCAGCCTAGGACACGATACGCAGTATTTT | - | TRBV5-1 | - | TRBJ2-3
CASSLGRGRGEKLFF | TGTGCCAGCAGTTTAGGGAGGGGCCGTGGGGAAAAACTGTTTTTT | - | TRBV28 | - | TRBJ1-4
CASGGQFNYGYTF | TGTGCCAGTGGGGGACAGTTTAACTATGGCTACACCTTC | TRBD1 | TRBV19 | - | TRBJ1-2
CASSTPLVEQYF | TGTGCCAGCAGTACACCCCTGGTCGAGCAGTACTTC | - | TRBV28 | - | TRBJ2-7
CASSDGSEQFF | TGTGCCAGCAGCGATGGGAGTGAGCAGTTCTTC | - | TRBV7-9 | - | TRBJ2-1
CASSLGLAGKETQYF | TGTGCCAGCAGCTTGGGACTAGCGGGGAAAGAGACCCAGTACTTC | TRBD2 | TRBV5-4 | - | TRBJ2-5
CASSSGGQGDQPQHF | TGCGCCAGCAGCTCGGGGGGACAGGGAGATCAGCCCCAGCATTTT | TRBD1 | TRBV5-1 | - | TRBJ1-5
CASTGQGMSTQYF | TGTGCCAGCACTGGGCAGGGAATGAGTACGCAGTATTTT | - | TRBV6-5 | once | TRBJ2-3
CASSLRGGLDNEQFF | TGTGCCAGCAGTTTGAGGGGGGGGTTAGACAATGAGCAGTTCTTC | - | TRBV28 | - | TRBJ2-1
CASAQGRGGRNEQFF | TGTGCTAGTGCCCAGGGGCGCGGGGGTCGGAATGAGCAGTTCTTC | - | TRBV12-5 | - | TRBJ2-1
CASSATGLQNSPLHF | TGCGCCAGCAGCGCCACGGGACTGCAGAATTCACCCCTCCACTTT | - | TRBV5-1 | - | TRBJ1-6
CSVRTGSGNTIYF | TGCAGCGTCCGGACAGGGTCGGGAAACACCATATATTTT | TRBD1 | TRBV29-1 | once | TRBJ1-3
CASSLERNTQYF | TGCGCCAGCAGCTTGGAACGTAATACGCAGTATTTT | - | TRBV5-1 | - | TRBJ2-3
CASSSRGITEAFF | TGTGCCAGCAGCAGTAGGGGGATCACTGAAGCTTTCTTT | - | TRBV6-5 | - | TRBJ1-1
CASSYRTGNTIYF | TGTGCCAGCAGTTATAGGACTGGAAACACCATATATTTT | - | TRBV6-6 | - | TRBJ1-3
CASSPGVSPEQFF | TGTGCCAGCAGTCCCGGGGTCTCCCCTGAGCAGTTCTTC | - | TRBV27 | - | TRBJ2-1
CASGPSGGSTEAFF | TGTGCTAGTGGTCCTTCGGGGGGCTCAACTGAAGCTTTCTTT | - | TRBV12-5 | - | TRBJ1-1